The 24 T cell receptor beta chains below all came from one sample that was sequenced in a study of OX40 agonist ivuxolimab in advanced cancers. Data came from immunoSEQ multiplex PCR; TCRdb stores just in-frame clones and leaves some out. This repertoire shows 18,000 or so clones, around 83% found once; its top ten account for about an eighth. The material sequenced was CD4+ or CD8+ T cells sorted from blood, taken in a trial of the OX40 agonist ivuxolimab. The receptors originated from an adult with an advanced solid tumor such as melanoma, head and neck, liver or kidney cancer.

The chain is built from TRBV29-1 and TRBJ1-4; perhaps TRBD1 as D (5 bases). V shed 7 bases and J shed 7 bases, with 13 bases lying between them. Germline V gene data show CDR1 as SQVTM and CDR2 as ANQGSEA. The CDR3 is 12 amino acids. Here the CDR3 DNA reads TGCAGCGGGGGGACTGTGGGTGAAAAACTGTTTTTT. Its protein is CSGGTVGEKLFF.

This clone was seen only once. The V call is TRBV6-5, the J call TRBJ2-1; 7 nucleotides line up with TRBD1. V shed 4 bases, J shed 4 bases, and the junction held 7 bases outside the gene matches. This CDR3 is built from 15 residues. Germline V gene sequence: CDR1 MNHEY, CDR2 SVGAGI. The CDR3 is CASSFRDRGYNEQFF. DNA for the CDR3: TGTGCCAGCAGTTTCCGGGACAGAGGTTACAATGAGCAGTTCTTC.

The V gene is TRBV30, the J gene TRBJ1-1; no firm D call. The CDR3 extends over 14 amino acids. Germline CDR1 is GTSNPN and CDR2 is SVGIG (reference sequence). V gave up 3 bases and J gave up 1 base, with 12 bases separating them. The CDR3 loop reads CAWRTWASNTEAFF. The CDR3 region has the DNA TGTGCCTGGAGGACATGGGCGTCGAACACTGAAGCTTTCTTT.

This clone appeared a few times. The chain carries TRBV28 and TRBJ1-2; D gene ambiguous. CDR3 size: 14 residues. V lost 3 bases and J 5 bases, leaving 13 bases between the germline ends. Germline-derived CDR1 and CDR2 are MDHEN and SYDVKM. The DNA for the CDR3 is TGTGCCAGCAGTTTTGGTGCGAAAATGTATGGCTACACCTTC. Protein product: CASSFGAKMYGYTF.

The V call is TRBV4-1, the J call TRBJ2-5, with 8 bases matching TRBD2. V dropped 1 base and J dropped 4; count of bases not matched to a gene: 8. The CDR3 contains 16 residues. Germline CDR1 is MGHRA and CDR2 is YSYEKL. CDR3 region: CASSQGPGGPVETQYF. The CDR3 DNA is TGCGCCAGCAGCCAAGGACCGGGGGGGCCGGTAGAGACCCAGTACTTC.

The V call is TRBV28, the J call TRBJ1-5; 8 nucleotides match TRBD1. This CDR3 region has 17 residues. The germline gives CDR1 MDHEN, CDR2 SYDVKM. The trim removed 5 bases at V and 1 base at J, leaving 10 bases unmatched. The CDR3 sequence: CASSPRGRVLSNQPQHF. DNA for the CDR3: TGTGCCAGCAGTCCCAGGGGGCGCGTGTTGAGCAATCAGCCCCAGCATTTT.

This clone is medium-sized within its sample. The rearrangement joins TRBV2 to TRBJ2-7; 8 bases align to TRBD1. V dropped 8 bases and J dropped 2; count of bases not matched to a gene: 5. Per the germline V gene, CDR1 is SNHLY and CDR2 is FYNNEI. The CDR3 sequence is 13 residues long. CDR3 sequence (DNA): TGTGCCAGCTGCCCGGACAGGGCCTACGAGCAGTACTTC. It encodes CASCPDRAYEQYF.

The CDR3 DNA reads as TGCGCCAGCAGCTTGGCGGGTTTCGGGGAGACCCAGTACTTC. Translation: CASSLAGFGETQYF. The V gene is TRBV5-1, the J gene TRBJ2-5, with D unresolved. This CDR3 has 14 amino acids. Trimming cost V 0 bases and J 5 bases, with 11 bases left between them. Germline V gene data show CDR1 as SGHRS and CDR2 as YFSETQ. The variable domain in full, with the rest retrieved from reference TRBV5-1 and TRBJ2-5, is KAGVTQTPRYLIKTRGQQVTLSCSPISGHRSVSWYQQTPGQGLQFLFEYFSETQRNKGNFPGRFSGRQFSNSRSEMNVSTLELGDSALYLCASSLAGFGETQYFGPGTRLLVL.

The chain uses TRBV10-3 and TRBJ2-7; D is undetermined. Per germline, CDR1 ENHRY and CDR2 SYGVKD. The CDR3 extends over 14 amino acids. V was pared by 0 bases and J by 9 bases, with 15 bases between. The CDR3 sequence is CAISESETVRRQYF. The CDR3 DNA sequence: TGTGCCATCAGTGAGTCAGAAACGGTAAGGCGGCAGTACTTC.

The rearrangement joins TRBV7-8 to TRBJ2-3; D gene unclear. This CDR3 region has 14 residues. Germline CDR1 reads SGHVS; CDR2 reads FQNEAQ. Deletions cut 2 bases from V and 0 bases from J, with 6 bases between. Here the CDR3 reads CASSLIASTDTQYF. CDR3 nucleotides: TGTGCCAGCAGCTTAATCGCTAGCACAGATACGCAGTATTTT.

The chain has TRBV11-1 and TRBJ2-3; D is uncertain. V lost 6 bases, J lost 3 bases, and 16 bases lay in between. There are 15 residues in the CDR3. Germline CDR1 SGHAT, CDR2 FQDESV (reference sequence). In DNA, the CDR3 is TGTGCCAGCAGTTCCCGGACGGGCCTTACAGATACGCAGTATTTT. Its translation is CASSSRTGLTDTQYF.

This clone is categorized as large. The chain joins TRBV6-5 to TRBJ1-5; D is possibly TRBD1 (5 bases). The CDR3 consists of 13 residues. V lost 6 bases and J lost 4, with 10 bases in between. Germline values: CDR1 MNHEY, CDR2 SVGAGI. As DNA, the CDR3 is TGTGCCAGCAGGCGGGACGGAAATCAGCCCCAGCATTTT. It is translated as CASRRDGNQPQHF.

V gene TRBV28 combines with J gene TRBJ2-6; 8 nucleotides match TRBD1. V trimming: 8 bases; J trimming: 0 bases; junction bases outside the gene matches: 6. Germline CDR1 is MDHEN and CDR2 is SYDVKM. This CDR3 region has 16 residues. The CDR3 is CASGTGGNSGANVLTF. The CDR3 DNA reads as TGTGCCAGCGGCACAGGGGGGAACTCTGGGGCCAACGTCCTGACTTTC.

The table lists this clone with a count of one. The chain is built from TRBV5-5 and TRBJ1-2; D unresolved. The CDR3 is 14 amino acids. V was trimmed by 5 bases and J by 4 bases, leaving 15 bases between them. CDR1 is SGHKS, CDR2 YYEKEE, per germline (reference sequence). This chain's CDR3 is CASRDYRRSYGYTF. CDR3 bases: TGTGCCAGCAGAGATTACCGCCGTAGCTATGGCTACACCTTC.

The rearrangement joins TRBV5-8 to TRBJ2-6; unclear D gene. The CDR3 spans 16 residues. The V end was cut by 0 bases, the J end by 1 base, with 8 bases between. CDR1 is SGHTS, CDR2 YDEGEE, per germline. The CDR3 reads CASSLGSDSGANVLTF. The CDR3 DNA follows: TGTGCCAGCAGCTTGGGTAGTGATTCTGGGGCCAACGTCCTGACTTTC.

V is TRBV7-3 and J is TRBJ1-1; 7 bases map to TRBD1. The CDR3 runs 15 residues. V trimming: 3 bases; J trimming: 5 bases; junction bases outside the gene matches: 9. Per germline, CDR1 SGHTA and CDR2 FQGTGA. CDR3 amino acids: CASSFRGQGKTEAFF. The CDR3 nucleotides read TGTGCCAGCAGCTTTAGGGGGCAAGGGAAAACTGAAGCTTTCTTT.

This clone was seen a single time. V and J are TRBV19 and TRBJ2-2; tentatively, D is TRBD1 (5 bases). This CDR3 has 13 amino acids. Trimming cost V 4 bases and J 7 bases, with 10 bases left between them. CDR1 and CDR2 from the germline V gene are LNHDA and SQIVND (reference sequence). The CDR3 sequence: CASSTQVYGELFF. CDR3 nucleotide sequence: TGTGCCAGTAGTACACAGGTTTACGGGGAGCTGTTTTTT. The full variable domain, rest sourced from reference TRBV19 and TRBJ2-2, is DGGITQSPKYLFRKEGQNVTLSCEQNLNHDAMYWYRQDPGQGLRLIYYSQIVNDFQKGDIAEGYSVSREKKESFPLTVTSAQKNPTAFYLCASSTQVYGELFFGEGSRLTVL.

The chain links TRBV19 to TRBJ2-1; 10 bases are shared with TRBD2. J was trimmed by 6 bases and V by 2 bases; bases with no gene match: 4. The germline V gene has CDR1 LNHDA and CDR2 SQIVND (reference sequence). The CDR3 has 15 residues. The CDR3 reads CASSITSGIGNEQFF. The CDR3 nucleotides read TGTGCCAGTAGTATAACTAGCGGGATTGGCAATGAGCAGTTCTTC.

V gene TRBV6-5 combines with J gene TRBJ2-3; 9 bases match TRBD1. Germline V gene sequence: CDR1 MNHEY, CDR2 SVGAGI. This CDR3 contains 15 residues. Unmatched junction bases numbered 5, after V lost 4 bases and J lost 3 bases. The CDR3 is CASSSLTGGTDTQYF. The CDR3 bases are TGTGCCAGCAGTTCTCTGACAGGGGGTACAGATACGCAGTATTTT.

This rearrangement joins TRBV7-9 to TRBJ2-7; D is ambiguous. The CDR3 is 13 residues long. V was trimmed by 1 base and J by 0 bases, leaving 4 bases between them. Germline V gene lookup returns CDR1 SEHNR and CDR2 FQNEAQ (reference sequence). The CDR3: CASSLDGSYEQYF. In DNA, the CDR3 is TGTGCCAGCAGCTTAGATGGCTCCTACGAGCAGTACTTC.

The rearrangement links TRBV6-6 to TRBJ2-5; D not certain. Trimming left V 4 bases short and J 2 bases short, with 5 bases between. CDR3 length equals 12 residues. Germline V lookup: CDR1 MNHNY, CDR2 SVGAGI (reference sequence). CDR3 amino acids: CASSSKQETQYF. The CDR3 DNA reads as TGTGCCAGCAGTTCCAAACAAGAGACCCAGTACTTC.

In this sample, this clone turned up a few times. The gene calls are TRBV6-5 and TRBJ1-2; tentative D call: TRBD1 (6 bases). From germline, CDR1 is MNHEY and CDR2 SVGAGI. The CDR3 contains 14 residues. V was cut by 4 bases and J by 5 bases, with 14 bases left in between. The CDR3, as DNA: TGTGCCAGCAGTTTCGACGGGGGCCGGTATGGCTACACCTTC. Translation gives CASSFDGGRYGYTF.

In regard to this clone: A single base separates this from a much larger clone, so it may be a read error. The same CDR3 arises from other DNA sequences in this sample as well. The V gene is TRBV21-1, the J gene TRBJ1-5. TRBV21-1 constitutes a pseudogene. CDR3 length equals 13 residues. The CDR3 is CASSKEPYQPQHF. The CDR3 region has the DNA TGTGCCAGCAGCAAAGAGCCCTATCAGCCCCAACATTTT.

The gene calls are TRBV19 and TRBJ2-1, with D perhaps matching TRBD2 (5 bases). V was shortened by 3 bases and J by 8 bases, with 8 bases between the two germline ends. Germline V gene lookup returns CDR1 LNHDA and CDR2 SQIVND (reference sequence). The CDR3 is made up of 12 amino acids. The CDR3 region has the DNA TGTGCCAGTAGTATGAGGGTCGATGAGCAGTTCTTC. Translating gives CASSMRVDEQFF.